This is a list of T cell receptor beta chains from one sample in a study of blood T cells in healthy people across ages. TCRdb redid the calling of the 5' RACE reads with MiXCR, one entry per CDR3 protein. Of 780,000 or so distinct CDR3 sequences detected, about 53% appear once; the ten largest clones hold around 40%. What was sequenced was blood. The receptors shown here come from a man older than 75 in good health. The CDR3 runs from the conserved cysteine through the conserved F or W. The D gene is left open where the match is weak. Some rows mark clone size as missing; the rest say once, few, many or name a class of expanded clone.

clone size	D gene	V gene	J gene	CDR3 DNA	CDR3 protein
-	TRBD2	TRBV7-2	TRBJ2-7	TGTGCCAGCAGCTTAGCACCACTAGCGGGAGACTACGAGCAGTACTTC	CASSLAPLAGDYEQYF
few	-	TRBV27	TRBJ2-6	TGTGCCAGCAGTAAAACAGGGACCGGGGCCAACGTCCTGACTTTC	CASSKTGTGANVLTF
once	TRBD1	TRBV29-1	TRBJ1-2	TGCAGCGTTGATCAGGACAGGATCTATAGCTACACCTTC	CSVDQDRIYSYTF
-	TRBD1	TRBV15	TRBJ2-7	TGTGCCACCAGCTCCGGAGGCTTGGACAGGTTTTCCCTCCGATCCTACGAGCAGTACTTC	CATSSGGLDRFSLRSYEQYF
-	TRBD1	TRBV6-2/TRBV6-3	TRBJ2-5	TGTGCCAGCAGTCCCTGGACAGGGGGCGGGGAGACCCAGTACTTC	CASSPWTGGGETQYF
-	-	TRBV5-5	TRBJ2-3	TGTGCCAGCAGCTTCCCCGCGGATGGAGATACGCAGTATTTT	CASSFPADGDTQYF
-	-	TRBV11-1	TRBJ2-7	TGTGCCAGCAGCCACACCGGACGGAGGAGCTCCTACGAGCAGTACTTC	CASSHTGRRSSYEQYF
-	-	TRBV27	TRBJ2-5	TGTGCCAGCAGTTTTGCTAGCGACCAAGAGACCCAGTACTTC	CASSFASDQETQYF
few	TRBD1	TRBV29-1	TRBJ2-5	TGCAGCGTTGCCCCCGGGACAGGGGTGGGAGAGACCCAGTACTTC	CSVAPGTGVGETQYF
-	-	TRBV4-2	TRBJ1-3	TGTGCCAGCAGCCAGGAGGAGGGAAACACCATATATTTT	CASSQEEGNTIYF
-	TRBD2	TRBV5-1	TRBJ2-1	TGCGCCAGCAGCTTGGTACTAGCGGGAGCGGATGAGCAGTTCTTC	CASSLVLAGADEQFF
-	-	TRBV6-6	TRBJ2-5	TGTGCCAGCGCACCTACCTGGGGGCGTCAAGAGACCCAGTACTTC	CASAPTWGRQETQYF
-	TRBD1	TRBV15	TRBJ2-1	TGTGCCACCAGCAAAGACAGGGGTTCCTACAATGAGCAGTTCTTC	CATSKDRGSYNEQFF
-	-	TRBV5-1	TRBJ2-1	TGCGCCAGCAGCCCGGAGGCAGCATCCTACAATGAGCAGTTCTTC	CASSPEAASYNEQFF
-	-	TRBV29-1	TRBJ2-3	TGCAGCGTTGAGCCCAAGACAGGTATCCTTCACAGATACGCGTATTTT	CSVEPKTGILHRYAYF
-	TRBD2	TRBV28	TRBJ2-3	TGTGCCATTAAGGGACTAGCGGGAGTCGGAGGTACGCAGTATTTT	CAIKGLAGVGGTQYF
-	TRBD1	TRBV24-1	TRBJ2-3	TGTGCCACCAGTGATCCGGATACAGGGGCCATAGATACGCAGTATTTT	CATSDPDTGAIDTQYF
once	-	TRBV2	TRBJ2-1	TGTGCCAGCAGTGAACGGCCGGGCTCCTACAATGAGCAGTTCTTC	CASSERPGSYNEQFF
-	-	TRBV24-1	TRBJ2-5	TGTGCCACCAGTGAAGGACGGGGGCGAGAGACCCAGTACTTC	CATSEGRGRETQYF
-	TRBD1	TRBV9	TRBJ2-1	TGTGCCAGCAGGGCCTTAGGGGGCTATGAGCAGTTCTTC	CASRALGGYEQFF
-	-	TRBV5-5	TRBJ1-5	TGTGCCAGCAGCTTTAGGCAGAGTAATCAGCCCCAGCATTTT	CASSFRQSNQPQHF
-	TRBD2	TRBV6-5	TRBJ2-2	TGTGCCAGCCGACTAGCGGGAGGCCCCGGGGAGCTGTTTTTT	CASRLAGGPGELFF
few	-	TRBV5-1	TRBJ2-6	TGCGCCAGCAGCCCCGGGGAACGGACTGGGGCCAACGTCCTGACTTTC	CASSPGERTGANVLTF
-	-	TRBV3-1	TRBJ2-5	TGTGCCAGCAGCCATCAACCACAGGAGACCCAGTACTTC	CASSHQPQETQYF
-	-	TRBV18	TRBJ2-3	TGTGCCAACTCACCACTTAACCCTGCAGATACGCAGTATTTT	CANSPLNPADTQYF
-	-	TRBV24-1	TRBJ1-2	TGTGCCACCAGTCTCCCAAAGGGAAGATATGGCTACACCTTC	CATSLPKGRYGYTF
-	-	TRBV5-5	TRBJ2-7	TGTGCCAGCACCCGAGGTCCAGGTTGGGGGGTCGAGCAGTACTTC	CASTRGPGWGVEQYF
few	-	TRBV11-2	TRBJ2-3	TGTGCCAGCAGTCCAGGGGGCGGGAGGACCAGATACGCGTATTTT	CASSPGGGRTRYAYF
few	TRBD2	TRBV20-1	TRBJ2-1	TGCAGTGCCGAACGGACTAGCGGCTACAATGAGCAGTTCTTC	CSAERTSGYNEQFF
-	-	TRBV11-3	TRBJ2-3	TGTGCCAGCAGCAGTCGGGGGCAGGATACGCAGTATTTT	CASSSRGQDTQYF
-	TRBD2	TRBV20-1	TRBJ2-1	TGCAGTGCTAGATCACTAGCGGCCAGAAGCAATGAGCAGTTCTTC	CSARSLAARSNEQFF